The 28 T cell receptor beta chains below come from one sample, sequenced in a study of cytotoxic CD8 clonotypes in ibrutinib-treated CLL. The protocol was immunoSEQ multiplex PCR, while the TCRdb copy is restricted to in-frame clones and leaves out a portion. The repertoire holds fewer than 75,000 clones, with roughly 70% as singletons. The sample was PBMCs, taken after 12 months of ibrutinib treatment. All receptors come from a human donor with chronic lymphocytic leukemia.

The chain recombines TRBV14 with TRBJ2-5; 8 positions match TRBD1. From germline, CDR1 is SGHDN and CDR2 FVKESK. The CDR3 is made up of 14 amino acids. The J segment lost 5 bases and the V segment lost 7 bases, leaving 9 bases of the junction unmatched. The CDR3 loop is CASNPTGVGETQYF. The CDR3 DNA is TGTGCCAGCAACCCGACAGGGGTCGGGGAGACCCAGTACTTC. The complete variable domain, with remaining parts taken from reference TRBV14 and TRBJ2-5, reads EAGVTQFPSHSVIEKGQTVTLRCDPISGHDNLYWYRRVMGKEIKFLLHFVKESKQDESGMPNNRFLAERTGGTYSTLKVQPAELEDSGVYFCASNPTGVGETQYFGPGTRLLVL.

V gene TRBV19 combines with J gene TRBJ1-1, with D hard to call. V gave up 5 bases and J gave up 5 bases, with 12 bases separating them. CDR1 LNHDA and CDR2 SQIVND come from the germline V gene (reference sequence). This CDR3 has 13 amino acids. As DNA, the CDR3 is TGTGCCAGTAGTCGTCTTGCGGGGACTGAAGCTTTCTTT. Translation: CASSRLAGTEAFF.

This clone was recorded a few times. The chain has TRBV2 and TRBJ2-3; D not resolved. The V end lost 6 bases, the J end lost 4 bases, and 11 bases lay between the germline ends. The CDR3 sequence is 13 residues long. Germline V gene sequence: CDR1 SNHLY, CDR2 FYNNEI. The CDR3 sequence: CASSIVAADTQYF. The DNA of the CDR3 is TGTGCCAGCAGCATTGTTGCTGCAGATACGCAGTATTTT.

The rearrangement links TRBV18 to TRBJ2-1; no clear D. The V and J ends lost 3 bases and 6 bases respectively, with 12 bases between them. The CDR3 contains 14 residues. Germline V lookup: CDR1 KGHSH, CDR2 LQKENI. In DNA, the CDR3 is TGTGCCAGCTCACCGGAACCTCAGTCCAATGAGCAGTTCTTC. Amino acids: CASSPEPQSNEQFF.

The chain couples TRBV2 to TRBJ1-2, with D possibly matching TRBD1 (5 bases). This CDR3 has 14 residues. Germline CDR1 reads SNHLY; CDR2 reads FYNNEI. V shed 9 bases and J shed 1 base, with 15 bases lying between them. In DNA, the CDR3 is TGTGCCAGTGGGGGACTGGGTTTTAACTATGGCTACACCTTC. This sequence encodes CASGGLGFNYGYTF.

This clone was detected only a few times. J is TRBJ2-7 and V is TRBV9, with TRBD1 identical over 10 bases. The CDR3 consists of 15 residues. V shed 4 bases, J shed 1 base, and the junction held 5 bases outside the gene matches. Germline CDR1 is SGDLS and CDR2 is YYNGEE. CDR3 region: CASSPLGQGSYEQYF. For the CDR3, the DNA is TGTGCCAGCAGCCCTCTGGGACAGGGGTCCTACGAGCAGTACTTC.

This clone was observed a handful of times. CDR3 loop: CASSPTARLNEKLFF. CDR3 nucleotide sequence: TGTGCCAGCAGCCCTACAGCCCGCCTCAATGAAAAACTGTTTTTT. The V call is TRBV28, the J call TRBJ1-4; D gene uncertain. Trimming shortened V by 6 bases and J by 5 bases, and 16 bases separated the two germline ends. This CDR3 spans 15 amino acids. Germline CDR1 and CDR2: MDHEN and SYDVKM.

The V and J genes are TRBV28 and TRBJ2-7; D tentatively fits TRBD1 or TRBD2 (5 bases each). The germline gives CDR1 MDHEN, CDR2 SYDVKM. V was shortened by 6 bases and J by 0 bases, with 9 bases between the two germline ends. This CDR3 spans 13 amino acids. CDR3 amino acids: CASRDGTSYEQYF. CDR3 DNA: TGTGCCAGCAGGGACGGGACCTCCTACGAGCAGTACTTC.

The chain couples TRBV7-9 to TRBJ2-3, with 7 bases identical to TRBD2. This CDR3 spans 18 amino acids. Trimming at V came to 2 bases and at J to 1 base, leaving 12 bases not matched to a gene. Germline assignment: CDR1 SEHNR and CDR2 FQNEAQ (reference sequence). The CDR3: CASSLSVIFLAGTDTQYF. CDR3 DNA sequence: TGTGCCAGCAGCTTATCCGTGATTTTTCTAGCGGGCACAGATACGCAGTATTTT.

This chain uses TRBV5-1 with TRBJ2-3; 8 bases match TRBD2. Germline trimming cut 0 bases from V and 3 bases from J; bases unmatched to any gene: 6. The CDR3 has 16 amino acids. Germline values: CDR1 SGHRS, CDR2 YFSETQ. CDR3 sequence: CASSLASGRSTDTQYF. Here the CDR3 DNA reads TGCGCCAGCAGCTTGGCCAGCGGGAGATCAACAGATACGCAGTATTTT.

This clone ranks as medium-sized. The chain employs TRBV5-4 and TRBJ2-6, with 8 positions matching TRBD2. In germline, CDR1 is SGHNT, CDR2 YYREEE (reference sequence). The junction had 2 bases not matched to a gene; V was cut back by 1 base and J by 5 bases. The CDR3 is made up of 15 amino acids. The CDR3 spells CASSLPGGWANVLTF. As DNA, the CDR3 is TGTGCCAGCAGCTTGCCGGGAGGGTGGGCCAACGTCCTGACTTTC. Full variable domain (remainder filled in from reference TRBV5-4 and TRBJ2-6): ETGVTQSPTHLIKTRGQQVTLRCSSQSGHNTVSWYQQALGQGPQFIFQYYREEENGRGNFPPRFSGLQFPNYSSELNVNALELDDSALYLCASSLPGGWANVLTFGAGSRLTVL.

The chain links TRBV5-1 to TRBJ2-5; D may be TRBD1 or TRBD2 (6 bases each). The V gene's germline CDR1 is SGHRS and CDR2 YFSETQ. This CDR3 is 15 amino acids long. Trimming stripped 3 bases from V and 5 bases from J, with 17 bases between. CDR3 sequence: CASSSGAIGRETQYF. DNA of the CDR3: TGCGCCAGCAGCTCGGGGGCAATCGGAAGGGAGACCCAGTACTTC.

This rearrangement joins TRBV7-9 to TRBJ2-2; 7 bases map to TRBD1. Germline CDR1 and CDR2: SEHNR and FQNEAQ (reference sequence). The CDR3 consists of 15 residues. V was clipped by 6 bases and J by 2 bases; unmatched bases: 6. Here the CDR3 DNA reads TGTGCCAGCAGTCCAAGGGGGCTCAACACCGGGGAGCTGTTTTTT. It codes for CASSPRGLNTGELFF.

The rearrangement joins TRBV30 to TRBJ2-5, with D possibly called TRBD1 or TRBD2 (5 bases each). CDR3 length equals 12 residues. The germline V gene encodes CDR1 GTSNPN and CDR2 SVGIG (reference sequence). The V end lost 5 bases, the J end lost 5 bases, and 12 bases lay between the germline ends. Here the CDR3 reads CAWGHGAETQYF. The CDR3 DNA reads TGTGCCTGGGGCCACGGGGCGGAGACCCAGTACTTC.

The J gene is TRBJ2-5, the V gene TRBV2, with 10 bases that match TRBD2. Trimming cost V 2 bases and J 4 bases; bases outside gene matches: 4. Germline CDR1 reads SNHLY; CDR2 reads FYNNEI. The CDR3 covers 15 residues. The CDR3 region is CASSERLAGRETQYF. CDR3 DNA sequence: TGTGCCAGCAGTGAACGACTAGCGGGTCGAGAGACCCAGTACTTC.

CDR3 in DNA: TGTGCCAGCAGCTCTATCGTTGGGGAGGGCGCCCACGAGCAGTACTTC. Its translation: CASSSIVGEGAHEQYF. V is TRBV11-2 and J is TRBJ2-7; TRBD2 matches at 7 bases. CDR3 length: 16 residues. V lost 4 bases, J lost 5 bases, and 14 bases stayed unmatched. CDR1 is SGHAT, CDR2 FQNNGV, per germline. Using reference TRBV11-2 and TRBJ2-7 for the parts outside the CDR3, the full variable domain is EAGVAQSPRYKIIEKRQSVAFWCNPISGHATLYWYQQILGQGPKLLIQFQNNGVVDDSQLPKDRFSAERLKGVDSTLKIQPAKLEDSAVYLCASSSIVGEGAHEQYFGPGTRLTVT.

This clone was counted only a few times. This chain joins TRBV25-1 and TRBJ2-5, with TRBD2 as a possible D gene (5 bases). Germline CDR1 reads MGHDK; CDR2 reads SYGVNS. This CDR3 has 15 amino acids. V was pared by 7 bases and J by 0 bases, with 15 bases between. CDR3 DNA sequence: TGTGCCAGCACCAGCGGATCCTCCCACCAAGAGACCCAGTACTTC. It encodes CASTSGSSHQETQYF.

Ten or more counts support this clone. The chain is built from TRBV13 and TRBJ2-7; 12 bases line up with TRBD2. This CDR3 spans 15 amino acids. Germline-derived CDR1 and CDR2 are PRHDT and FYEKMQ (reference sequence). J was trimmed by 3 bases and V by 5 bases; bases with no gene match: 5. CDR3 loop: CASSAATSGSYEQYF. The CDR3 DNA reads TGTGCCAGCAGCGCGGCGACTAGCGGGAGCTACGAGCAGTACTTC.

V and J are TRBV7-9 and TRBJ2-1; D is undetermined. The CDR3 covers 13 residues. Germline assignment: CDR1 SEHNR and CDR2 FQNEAQ (reference sequence). V lost 5 bases, J lost 6 bases, and 11 bases lay in between. This CDR3 is CASSLQTLNEQFF. CDR3 in DNA: TGTGCCAGCAGCCTACAAACCCTCAATGAGCAGTTCTTC.

The V call is TRBV7-9, the J call TRBJ2-3; 8 positions match TRBD2. Looked up from germline, CDR1 is SEHNR and CDR2 is FQNEAQ (reference sequence). This CDR3 contains 14 residues. V dropped 6 bases and J dropped 1; count of bases not matched to a gene: 3. DNA for the CDR3: TGTGCCAGCAGTCCGGGAGGGGGCACAGATACGCAGTATTTT. This codes for CASSPGGGTDTQYF.

This chain joins TRBV27 and TRBJ1-2; TRBD1 aligns across 9 bases. Trimming at V came to 5 bases and at J to 3 bases, leaving 4 bases not matched to a gene. The CDR3 runs to 14 residues. Looked up from germline, CDR1 is MNHEY and CDR2 is SMNVEV (reference sequence). CDR3 sequence: CASSVGQGYYGYTF. CDR3 sequence (DNA): TGTGCCAGCAGTGTAGGACAGGGGTACTATGGCTACACCTTC.

The chain is built from TRBV7-9 and TRBJ2-1, with D possibly TRBD2 on 6 matching bases. The V gene's germline CDR1 is SEHNR and CDR2 FQNEAQ (reference sequence). There are 14 residues in the CDR3. V shed 1 base and J shed 10 bases, with 14 bases lying between them. CDR3 DNA: TGTGCCAGCAGCTTAGTACTTACTAGCAGAGAGCAGTTCTTC. Amino acid sequence: CASSLVLTSREQFF.

This clone was seen more than once but under ten times. V is TRBV27 and J is TRBJ2-7; 8 bases align to TRBD1. V lost 3 bases to trimming and J lost 6 bases; unmatched junction nucleotides: 10. The CDR3 totals 15 residues. CDR1 is MNHEY, CDR2 SMNVEV, per germline (reference sequence). CDR3 sequence (DNA): TGTGCCAGCAGTTTGACGCAGGGGGCTGGAGGCGAGCAGTACTTC. Translated, it gives CASSLTQGAGGEQYF.

The table lists this clone with a few counts. The rearrangement links TRBV7-3 to TRBJ1-3; no clear D. V shed 2 bases and J shed 0 bases, with 5 bases lying between them. This CDR3 comprises 14 residues. Germline-derived CDR1 and CDR2 are SGHTA and FQGTGA. The CDR3: CASSLESSGNTIYF. The CDR3 DNA reads TGTGCCAGCAGCTTAGAGTCCTCTGGAAACACCATATATTTT.

The rearrangement links TRBV11-2 to TRBJ2-7; D gene uncertain. The V end was cut by 3 bases, the J end by 4 bases, with 10 bases between. This CDR3 has 13 residues. Germline CDR1 reads SGHAT; CDR2 reads FQNNGV. CDR3 sequence reads: CASSLGSEYEQYF. The CDR3 coding sequence is TGTGCCAGCAGCTTGGGCAGTGAATACGAGCAGTACTTC.

This rearrangement joins TRBV19 to TRBJ1-5; D unresolved. The length of the CDR3 is 11 residues. Per germline, CDR1 LNHDA and CDR2 SQIVND (reference sequence). The V end was cut by 1 base, the J end by 9 bases, with 4 bases between. This CDR3 is CASSIGGPQHF. The DNA for the CDR3 is TGTGCCAGTAGTATAGGGGGGCCCCAGCATTTT.

This CDR3 reads CASSLAASSYEQYF. In DNA form, the CDR3 reads TGTGCCAGCAGCTTAGCCGCTAGCTCCTACGAGCAGTACTTC. The chain combines TRBV7-6 with TRBJ2-7; D not certain. Germline CDR1 SGHVS, CDR2 FNYEAQ. V was shortened by 0 bases and J by 0 bases, with 6 bases between the two germline ends. This CDR3 spans 14 amino acids.

The chain employs TRBV5-1 and TRBJ2-3, with D possibly matching TRBD2 (6 bases). Germline V CDR1 and CDR2: SGHRS, YFSETQ. Trimming pared 0 bases from V and 5 bases from J, leaving 22 bases between. This CDR3 contains 18 residues. The CDR3 region has the DNA TGCGCCAGCAGCTTGGGTGCGGGATGGAAAGATACACAAGATACGCAGTATTTT. Translated, it gives CASSLGAGWKDTQDTQYF.